The 25 T cell receptor beta chains below come from one sample, sequenced in a study of long-term antiretroviral therapy in people with HIV (dated by TCRdb to between 2021 and 2023). Sequencing of the TRB variable region was done with the immunoSEQ hsTCRB v3.0 assay at survey level resolution. Entries here come from immuneACCESS through TCRdb and include only in-frame sequences with V and J called. Some clones fail to appear in such tables; in the studies checked, an unresolved V gene covers under half of the shortfall, and the cause of the remainder is unknown. This sample is represented by tens of thousands of clones; 80% to 90% of them were singletons. The ten largest clones take up roughly 3.9% of the sample. The sequenced sample was unsorted PBMCs, obtained 1.8 years after starting antiretroviral therapy. The receptor set was obtained from a young woman with HIV.

V and J are TRBV2 and TRBJ2-7, with 7 bases that match TRBD2. The CDR3 covers 15 residues. V dropped 6 bases and J dropped 3; count of bases not matched to a gene: 11. Germline values: CDR1 SNHLY, CDR2 FYNNEI. The CDR3 loop is CASRSRLAVLYEQYF. The CDR3 DNA reads as TGTGCCAGCAGGTCCCGACTAGCAGTCCTCTACGAGCAGTACTTC. The full variable domain, rest sourced from reference TRBV2 and TRBJ2-7, is EPEVTQTPSHQVTQMGQEVILRCVPISNHLYFYWYRQILGQKVEFLVSFYNNEISEKSEIFDDQFSVERPDGSNFTLKIRSTKLEDSAMYFCASRSRLAVLYEQYFGPGTRLTVT.

The chain is built from TRBV9 and TRBJ2-7; D gene uncertain. Between the trimmed V and J ends, which lost 0 bases and 3 bases, there was a span of 10 bases. The CDR3 runs to 14 residues. From germline, CDR1 is SGDLS and CDR2 YYNGEE. CDR3 sequence reads: CASSVGENGYEQYF. As DNA, the CDR3 is TGTGCCAGCAGCGTAGGTGAGAATGGCTACGAGCAGTACTTC. The full variable domain, its missing parts supplied by reference TRBV9 and TRBJ2-7, is DSGVTQTPKHLITATGQRVTLRCSPRSGDLSVYWYQQSLDQGLQFLIQYYNGEERAKGNILERFSAQQFPDLHSELNLSSLELGDSALYFCASSVGENGYEQYFGPGTRLTVT.

The chain recombines TRBV28 with TRBJ1-5; D is possibly TRBD1 (5 bases). The V gene lost 5 bases and the J gene lost 5 bases, with 16 bases spanning the gap. From germline, CDR1 is MDHEN and CDR2 SYDVKM. CDR3 size: 15 residues. The CDR3 coding sequence is TGTGCCAGCAGTCCCCTACAGGACACCCATCAGCCCCAGCATTTT. Amino acids: CASSPLQDTHQPQHF. The variable domain in full, completed from reference TRBV28 and TRBJ1-5, reads DVKVTQSSRYLVKRTGEKVFLECVQDMDHENMFWYRQDPGLGLRLIYFSYDVKMKEKGDIPEGYSVSREKKERFSLILESASTNQTSMYLCASSPLQDTHQPQHFGDGTRLSIL.

V usage is TRBV7-3 and J usage is TRBJ2-7; TRBD2 aligns across 8 bases. The V segment lost 5 bases and the J segment 6 bases; nucleotides outside the gene matches: 12. The CDR3 has 15 residues. Germline V gene data show CDR1 as SGHTA and CDR2 as FQGTGA. The CDR3 reads CASSPQREFGCEQYF. The CDR3 region has the DNA TGTGCCAGCAGCCCCCAGCGGGAGTTTGGTTGCGAGCAGTACTTC.

This chain joins TRBV28 and TRBJ2-1, with D perhaps matching TRBD1 (6 bases). Between the trimmed V and J ends, which lost 2 bases and 0 bases, there was a span of 8 bases. CDR3 length: 15 residues. Germline V gene data show CDR1 as MDHEN and CDR2 as SYDVKM. The CDR3 nucleotides read TGTGCCAGCAGTTTACGGACAGACTCCTACAATGAGCAGTTCTTC. It yields the protein CASSLRTDSYNEQFF.

As DNA, the CDR3 is TGTGCCAGCAGTGCGCAGCCCCTTTCGGTTAACTATGGCTACACCTTC. The encoded protein is CASSAQPLSVNYGYTF. This chain connects TRBV2 to TRBJ1-2, with no clear D. Germline V gene sequence: CDR1 SNHLY, CDR2 FYNNEI. The CDR3 covers 16 residues. The V gene lost 4 bases and the J gene lost 1 base, with 16 bases spanning the gap.

The rearrangement links TRBV27 to TRBJ2-4, with 7 nucleotides matching TRBD2. The germline CDR1 and CDR2 sequences are MNHEY and SMNVEV (reference sequence). CDR3 length: 14 amino acids. V lost 4 bases, J lost 11 bases, and 11 bases stayed unmatched. The CDR3 DNA sequence: TGTGCCAGCAGTTCGGGGCCGGGGGGATTTTTTCAGTACTTC. Translating gives CASSSGPGGFFQYF.

The CDR3 loop reads CASSITSASTNEKLFF. In DNA form, the CDR3 reads TGTGCCAGCAGTATCACTTCGGCCTCGACTAATGAAAAACTGTTTTTT. This rearrangement joins TRBV27 to TRBJ1-4; D gene uncertain. The CDR3 covers 16 residues. CDR1 is MNHEY and CDR2 is SMNVEV in the germline V gene (reference sequence). Trimming shortened V by 5 bases and J by 2 bases, and 15 bases separated the two germline ends. Full variable domain (rest looked up from reference TRBV27 and TRBJ1-4): EAQVTQNPRYLITVTGKKLTVTCSQNMNHEYMSWYRQDPGLGLRQIYYSMNVEVTDKGDVPEGYKVSRKEKRNFPLILESPSPNQTSLYFCASSITSASTNEKLFFGSGTQLSVL.

The rearrangement links TRBV6-6 to TRBJ2-7; possible D gene TRBD1, 6 bases. Trimming stripped 0 bases from V and 2 bases from J, with 8 bases between. Germline V lookup: CDR1 MNHNY, CDR2 SVGAGI (reference sequence). The CDR3 spans 14 residues. CDR3 protein: CASSYSAGAYEQYF. The CDR3 DNA reads TGTGCCAGCAGTTACTCGGCAGGGGCCTACGAGCAGTACTTC.

The CDR3 loop is CASGLGTSGRTQETQYF. CDR3 sequence (DNA): TGTGCTAGTGGTTTGGGGACTAGCGGGCGTACCCAAGAGACCCAGTACTTC. V and J are TRBV12-5 and TRBJ2-5, with 11 bases matching TRBD2. The CDR3 covers 17 residues. CDR1 and CDR2 (germline): LGHNT, FRNRAP. The ends lost 1 base at V and 1 base at J; junction bases unmatched: 5.

The V call is TRBV18, the J call TRBJ2-1, with D perhaps being TRBD1 or TRBD2 (5 bases each). V was trimmed by 2 bases and J by 4 bases, leaving 15 bases between them. This CDR3 is 16 amino acids long. CDR1 and CDR2 from the germline V gene are KGHSH and LQKENI. This chain's CDR3 is CASSPDRDGKYNEQFF. The CDR3, as DNA: TGTGCCAGCTCACCAGATCGGGACGGGAAATACAATGAGCAGTTCTTC.

This rearrangement joins TRBV28 to TRBJ1-5; 7 nucleotides line up with TRBD1. The CDR3 is 16 amino acids. The trim removed 4 bases at V and 4 bases at J, leaving 10 bases unmatched. Germline lookup yields CDR1 MDHEN and CDR2 SYDVKM. The CDR3 sequence is CASSSTWDRPNQPQHF. CDR3 DNA: TGTGCCAGCAGTTCGACATGGGACAGACCAAATCAGCCCCAGCATTTT.

This clone was detected a few times. The chain recombines TRBV5-1 with TRBJ2-2; unclear D gene. V was shortened by 1 base and J by 0 bases, with 10 bases between the two germline ends. Germline V gives CDR1 SGHRS, CDR2 YFSETQ. The length of the CDR3 is 16 residues. The CDR3 nucleotides are TGCGCCAGCAGCTTGAATCTTGGGGCGAACACCGGGGAGCTGTTTTTT. As protein: CASSLNLGANTGELFF. The entire variable domain, with the rest obtained from reference TRBV5-1 and TRBJ2-2, is as follows: KAGVTQTPRYLIKTRGQQVTLSCSPISGHRSVSWYQQTPGQGLQFLFEYFSETQRNKGNFPGRFSGRQFSNSRSEMNVSTLELGDSALYLCASSLNLGANTGELFFGEGSRLTVL.

The V and J genes are TRBV5-8 and TRBJ2-5, with 8 bases fitting TRBD2. Germline CDR1 is SGHTS and CDR2 is YDEGEE. V gave up 0 bases and J gave up 4 bases; unmatched junction bases: 8. The CDR3 has 16 amino acids. The CDR3 sequence is CASSLVTSGRLETQYF. DNA for the CDR3: TGTGCCAGCAGCTTGGTTACTAGCGGAAGGTTAGAGACCCAGTACTTC.

The J gene is TRBJ2-5, the V gene TRBV10-3; TRBD2 matches 10 bases. The CDR3 has 18 amino acids. The V gene's germline CDR1 is ENHRY and CDR2 SYGVKD. V was clipped by 2 bases and J by 2 bases; unmatched bases: 11. CDR3 amino acids: CAISERAPGLADQETQYF. The CDR3 DNA sequence: TGTGCCATCAGTGAGCGTGCTCCCGGACTAGCGGATCAAGAGACCCAGTACTTC.

The DNA for the CDR3 is TGTGCCAGCTCACCAACAGGGGGTTTGAATCAGCCCCAGCATTTT. This translates into CASSPTGGLNQPQHF. The chain links TRBV18 to TRBJ1-5; 8 nucleotides line up with TRBD1. The CDR3 spans 15 residues. J gave up 4 bases and V 2 bases, and 4 bases lay outside the gene matches. In germline, CDR1 is KGHSH, CDR2 LQKENI.

The J gene is TRBJ2-2, the V gene TRBV18, with a tentative D call TRBD1 (5 bases). The CDR3 runs 14 residues. Trimming took off 6 bases at V and 0 bases at J, with 8 bases between the two ends. CDR1 and CDR2 from the germline V gene are KGHSH and LQKENI. The DNA for the CDR3 is TGTGCCAGCTCCGCGACAGCGAACACCGGGGAGCTGTTTTTT. This translates into CASSATANTGELFF.

This clone was detected a few times. This likely comes from a read error, as the CDR3 has no conserved phenylalanine or tryptophan at its end. It is unclear where the CDR3 begins or ends on the DNA, so no DNA is shown, and the CDR3 is as TCRdb lists it. The V and J genes are TRBV14 and TRBJ1-2; the D call of TRBD1 is as the table states it, not checked on the DNA. The CDR3 is 11 residues long, counting both termini. Germline CDR1 is SGHDN and CDR2 is FVKESK. CDR3 in amino acids: CASSLRVGQGI.

This chain links TRBV18 with TRBJ2-4, with 9 nucleotides matching TRBD2. The ends lost 8 bases at V and 0 bases at J; junction bases unmatched: 17. CDR3 size: 19 residues. CDR1 is KGHSH and CDR2 is LQKENI in the germline V gene. The CDR3 region is CASRPPAGGVPQAKNIQYF. Written as DNA, the CDR3 is TGTGCCAGCCGACCACCTGCGGGGGGGGTCCCCCAAGCCAAAAACATTCAGTACTTC.

In DNA, the CDR3 is TGTGCCAGCAGCGTACGAATTTCCTGGAACACCGGGGAGCTGTTTTTT. It specifies CASSVRISWNTGELFF. The J gene is TRBJ2-2, the V gene TRBV9; no clear D gene. There are 16 residues in the CDR3. Deletions cut 1 base from V and 1 base from J, with 11 bases between. Looked up from germline, CDR1 is SGDLS and CDR2 is YYNGEE.

The chain has TRBV4-3 and TRBJ2-2, with D possibly being TRBD2 (5 bases). Germline CDR1 and CDR2: LGHNA and YSLEER. The V end was cut by 0 bases, the J end by 5 bases, with 13 bases between. The CDR3 spans 16 residues. The CDR3 sequence: CASSQDSVGPTGELFF. CDR3 bases: TGCGCCAGCAGCCAAGATAGCGTCGGGCCGACCGGGGAGCTGTTTTTT.

The V and J genes are TRBV11-2 and TRBJ2-2; D remains ambiguous. Germline V gene lookup returns CDR1 SGHAT and CDR2 FQNNGV. CDR3 size: 16 residues. The germline V and J ends were trimmed by 0 bases and 4 bases, with 12 bases remaining between them. For the CDR3, the DNA is TGTGCCAGCAGCTTAGAAGTGTCTGTTTTCACCGGGGAGCTGTTTTTT. This translates into CASSLEVSVFTGELFF. Looking up the rest from reference TRBV11-2 and TRBJ2-2 gives the full variable domain: EAGVAQSPRYKIIEKRQSVAFWCNPISGHATLYWYQQILGQGPKLLIQFQNNGVVDDSQLPKDRFSAERLKGVDSTLKIQPAKLEDSAVYLCASSLEVSVFTGELFFGEGSRLTVL.

V usage is TRBV9 and J usage is TRBJ1-3, with a tentative D call TRBD1 (6 bases). The CDR3 extends over 14 amino acids. CDR1 is SGDLS, CDR2 YYNGEE, per germline. V was trimmed by 3 bases and J by 4 bases, leaving 11 bases between them. CDR3 sequence reads: CASSAGQHGNTIYF. CDR3 bases: TGTGCCAGCAGCGCTGGACAGCACGGAAACACCATATATTTT.

V and J are TRBV2 and TRBJ1-2, with 7 positions matching TRBD1. The CDR3 is 14 residues long. Per germline, CDR1 SNHLY and CDR2 FYNNEI. Losses at the gene ends were 6 bases for V and 5 bases for J; bases not matched to a gene: 9. CDR3 sequence reads: CASSVDRAGYGYTF. The CDR3 bases are TGTGCCAGCAGCGTAGACAGGGCCGGATATGGCTACACCTTC.

The chain joins TRBV7-8 to TRBJ2-7, with 10 bases that match TRBD2. With 1 base clipped from V and 0 bases from J, the junction kept 3 bases outside the gene matches. This CDR3 spans 16 amino acids. From germline, CDR1 is SGHVS and CDR2 FQNEAQ. In nucleotides, the CDR3 is TGTGCCAGCAGCTTAGGGGCTAGCGGGAGCTCCTACGAGCAGTACTTC. This gives the protein CASSLGASGSSYEQYF.